The clone carrying this TCR beta chain was seen a few times. The data are from a study of blood T cell repertoires in COVID-19. This CDR3 comprises 14 residues. Germline V gene sequence: CDR1 LNHDA, CDR2 SQIVND (reference sequence). Trimming at V came to 1 base and at J to 1 base, leaving 0 bases not matched to a gene. The assay was immunoSEQ multiplex PCR, and TCRdb's table has in-frame clones only and misses some. The table lists roughly 100,000 clones, 89% of them singletons. The clonotype comes from a woman of 80 years or more in a cohort sampled during active COVID-19. The genes are TRBV19 and TRBJ2-5, with 7 bases that match TRBD1. Sequenced material: peripheral blood. CDR3 region: CASSIGQGQETQYF. The CDR3, as DNA: TGTGCCAGTAGTATAGGACAGGGCCAAGAGACCCAGTACTTC.